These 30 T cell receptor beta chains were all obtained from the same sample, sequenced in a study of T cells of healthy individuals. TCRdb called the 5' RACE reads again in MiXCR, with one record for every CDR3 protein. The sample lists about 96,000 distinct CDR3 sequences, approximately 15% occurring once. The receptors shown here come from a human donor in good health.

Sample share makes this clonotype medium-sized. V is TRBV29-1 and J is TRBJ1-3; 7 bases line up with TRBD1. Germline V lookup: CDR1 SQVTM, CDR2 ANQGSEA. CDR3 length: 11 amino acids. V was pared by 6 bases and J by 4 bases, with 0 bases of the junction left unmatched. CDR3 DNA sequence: TGCAGCGTGGGACAGGGAAACACCATATATTTT. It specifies CSVGQGNTIYF.

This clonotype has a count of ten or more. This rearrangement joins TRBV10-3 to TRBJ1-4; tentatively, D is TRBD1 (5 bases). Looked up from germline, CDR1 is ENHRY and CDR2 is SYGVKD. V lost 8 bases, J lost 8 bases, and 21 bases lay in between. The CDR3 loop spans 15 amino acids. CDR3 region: CAISAGAASLEKLFF. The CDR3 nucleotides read TGTGCCATCTCAGCCGGGGCAGCTTCTTTAGAAAAACTGTTTTTT.

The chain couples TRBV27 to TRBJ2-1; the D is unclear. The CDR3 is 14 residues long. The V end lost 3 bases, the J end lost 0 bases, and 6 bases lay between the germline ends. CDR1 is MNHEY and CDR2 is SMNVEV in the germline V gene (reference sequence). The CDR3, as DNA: TGTGCCAGCAGTTTCAGTGCCTCCTACAATGAGCAGTTCTTC. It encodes CASSFSASYNEQFF.

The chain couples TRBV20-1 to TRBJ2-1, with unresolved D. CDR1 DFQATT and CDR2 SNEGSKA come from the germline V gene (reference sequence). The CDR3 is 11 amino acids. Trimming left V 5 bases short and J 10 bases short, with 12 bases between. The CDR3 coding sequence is TGCAGTGCTGCTAGGGTCCTGGAGCAGTTCTTC. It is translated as CSAARVLEQFF.

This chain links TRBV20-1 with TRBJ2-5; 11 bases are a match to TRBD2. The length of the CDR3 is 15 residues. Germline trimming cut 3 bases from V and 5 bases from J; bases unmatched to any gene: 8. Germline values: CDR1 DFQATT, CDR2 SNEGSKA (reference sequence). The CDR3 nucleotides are TGCAGTGCTAGGGTACTAGCGGGGGTAGGGGAGACCCAGTACTTC. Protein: CSARVLAGVGETQYF.

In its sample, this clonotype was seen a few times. CDR3 DNA sequence: TGTGCCAGCAGTTTCGCAGTCGGGCGGACTAGCACAGATACGCAGTATTTT. This sequence encodes CASSFAVGRTSTDTQYF. V and J are TRBV28 and TRBJ2-3, with D maybe TRBD2 (5 bases). Trimming removed 3 bases at V and 0 bases at J, with 16 bases between. This CDR3 has 17 residues. Germline assignment: CDR1 MDHEN and CDR2 SYDVKM.

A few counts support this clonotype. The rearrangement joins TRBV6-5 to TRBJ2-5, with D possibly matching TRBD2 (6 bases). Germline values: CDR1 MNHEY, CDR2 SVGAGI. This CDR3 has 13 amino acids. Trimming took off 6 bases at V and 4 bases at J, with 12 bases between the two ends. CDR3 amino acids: CASRRGSVETQYF. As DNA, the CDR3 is TGTGCCAGCAGGCGGGGTTCTGTAGAGACCCAGTACTTC.

The CDR3 region has the DNA TGTGCCAGCAGCTTAAGCATTCTCAGGCGGGAAACTGCCCCACTGTTCTTC. Translated: CASSLSILRRETAPLFF. V gene TRBV7-3 combines with J gene TRBJ2-1, with D possibly being TRBD2 (6 bases). The CDR3 has 17 residues. From germline, CDR1 is SGHTA and CDR2 FQGTGA. V was pared by 1 base and J by 15 bases, with 28 bases between.

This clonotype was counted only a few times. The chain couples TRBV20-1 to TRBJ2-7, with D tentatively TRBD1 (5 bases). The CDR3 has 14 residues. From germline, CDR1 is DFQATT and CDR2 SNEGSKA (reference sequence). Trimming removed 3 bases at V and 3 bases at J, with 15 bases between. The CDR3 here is CSARGRQINYEQYF. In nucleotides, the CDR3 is TGCAGTGCTAGGGGCAGACAGATCAACTACGAGCAGTACTTC.

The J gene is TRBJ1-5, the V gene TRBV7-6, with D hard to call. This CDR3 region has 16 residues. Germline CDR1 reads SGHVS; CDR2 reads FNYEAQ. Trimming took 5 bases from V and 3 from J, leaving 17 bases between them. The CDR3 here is CASSPARGQDNQPQHF. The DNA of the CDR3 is TGTGCCAGCAGCCCAGCTCGAGGGCAGGACAATCAGCCCCAGCATTTT.

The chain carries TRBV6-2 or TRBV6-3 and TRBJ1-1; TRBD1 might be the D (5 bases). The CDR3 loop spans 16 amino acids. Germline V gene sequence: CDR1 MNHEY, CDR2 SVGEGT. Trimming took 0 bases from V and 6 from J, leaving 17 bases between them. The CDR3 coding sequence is TGTGCCAGCAGTTACTCCGGGGGTTGGGATCTATCTGAAGCTTTCTTT. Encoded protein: CASSYSGGWDLSEAFF.

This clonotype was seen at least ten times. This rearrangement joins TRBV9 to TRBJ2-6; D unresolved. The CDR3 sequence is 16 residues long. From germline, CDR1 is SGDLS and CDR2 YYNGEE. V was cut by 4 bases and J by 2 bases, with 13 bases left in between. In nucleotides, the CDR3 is TGTGCCAGCAGCCCTCGATCAGGAGCTGGGGCCAACGTCCTGACTTTC. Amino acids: CASSPRSGAGANVLTF. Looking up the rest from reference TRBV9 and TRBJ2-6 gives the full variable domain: DSGVTQTPKHLITATGQRVTLRCSPRSGDLSVYWYQQSLDQGLQFLIQYYNGEERAKGNILERFSAQQFPDLHSELNLSSLELGDSALYFCASSPRSGAGANVLTFGAGSRLTVL.

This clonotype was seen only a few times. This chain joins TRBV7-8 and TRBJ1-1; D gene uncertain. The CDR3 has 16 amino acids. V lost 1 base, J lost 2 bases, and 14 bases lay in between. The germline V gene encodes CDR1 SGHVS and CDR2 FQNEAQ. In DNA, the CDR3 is TGTGCCAGCAGCTTAGGCAGCGGATTGGGAAACACTGAAGCTTTCTTT. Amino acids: CASSLGSGLGNTEAFF. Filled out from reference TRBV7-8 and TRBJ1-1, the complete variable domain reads GAGVSQSPRYKVAKRGQDVALRCDPISGHVSLFWYQQALGQGPEFLTYFQNEAQLDKSGLPSDRFFAERPEGSVSTLKIQRTQQEDSAVYLCASSLGSGLGNTEAFFGQGTRLTVV.

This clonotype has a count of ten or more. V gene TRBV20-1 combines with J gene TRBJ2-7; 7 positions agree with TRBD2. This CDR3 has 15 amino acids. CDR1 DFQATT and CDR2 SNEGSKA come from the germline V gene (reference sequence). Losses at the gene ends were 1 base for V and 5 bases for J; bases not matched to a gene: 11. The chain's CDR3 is CSARGGAGVIDEQYF. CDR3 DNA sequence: TGCAGTGCTAGAGGGGGTGCGGGAGTCATCGACGAGCAGTACTTC.

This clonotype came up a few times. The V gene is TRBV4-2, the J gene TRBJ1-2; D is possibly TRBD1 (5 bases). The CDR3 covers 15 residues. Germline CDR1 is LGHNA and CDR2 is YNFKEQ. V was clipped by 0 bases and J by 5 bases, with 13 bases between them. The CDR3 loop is CASSQDLRGEYGYTF. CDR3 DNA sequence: TGTGCCAGCAGCCAAGATCTTAGAGGGGAGTATGGCTACACCTTC.

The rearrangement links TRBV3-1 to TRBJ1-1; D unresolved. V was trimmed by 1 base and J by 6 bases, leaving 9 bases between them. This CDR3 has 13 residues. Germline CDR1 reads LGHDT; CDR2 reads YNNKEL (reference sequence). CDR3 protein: CASSQGGEPEAFF. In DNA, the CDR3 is TGTGCCAGCAGCCAAGGTGGGGAGCCTGAAGCTTTCTTT.

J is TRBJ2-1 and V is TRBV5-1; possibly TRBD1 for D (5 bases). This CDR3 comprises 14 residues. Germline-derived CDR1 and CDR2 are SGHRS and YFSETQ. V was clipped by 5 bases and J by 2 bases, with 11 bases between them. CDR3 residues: CASRRAGPYNEQFF. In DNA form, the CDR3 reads TGCGCCAGCAGAAGGGCAGGGCCCTACAATGAGCAGTTCTTC.

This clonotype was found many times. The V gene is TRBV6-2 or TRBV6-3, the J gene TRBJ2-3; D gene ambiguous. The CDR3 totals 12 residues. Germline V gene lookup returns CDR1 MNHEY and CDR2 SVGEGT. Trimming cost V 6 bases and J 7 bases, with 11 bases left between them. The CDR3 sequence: CASSQNGNTQYF. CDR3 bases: TGTGCCAGCAGCCAGAATGGGAATACGCAGTATTTT.

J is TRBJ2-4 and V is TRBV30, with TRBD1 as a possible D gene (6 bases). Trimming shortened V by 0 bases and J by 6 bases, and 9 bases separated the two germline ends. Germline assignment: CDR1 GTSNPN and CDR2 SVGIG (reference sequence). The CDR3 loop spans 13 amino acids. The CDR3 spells CAWSVRGGNIQYF. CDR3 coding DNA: TGTGCCTGGAGTGTACGAGGGGGAAACATTCAGTACTTC.

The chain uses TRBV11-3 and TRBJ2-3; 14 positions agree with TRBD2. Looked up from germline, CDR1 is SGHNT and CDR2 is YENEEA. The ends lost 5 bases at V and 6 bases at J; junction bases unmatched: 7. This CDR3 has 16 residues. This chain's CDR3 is CASSDGTSGRSDTQYF. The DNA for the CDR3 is TGTGCCAGCAGCGACGGGACTAGCGGGAGATCGGATACGCAGTATTTT.

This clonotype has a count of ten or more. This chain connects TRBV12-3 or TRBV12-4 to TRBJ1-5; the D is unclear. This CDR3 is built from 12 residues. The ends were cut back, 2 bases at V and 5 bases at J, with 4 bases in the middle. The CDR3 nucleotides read TGTGCCAGCAGTTTATGGGATCAGCCCCAGCATTTT. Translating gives CASSLWDQPQHF.

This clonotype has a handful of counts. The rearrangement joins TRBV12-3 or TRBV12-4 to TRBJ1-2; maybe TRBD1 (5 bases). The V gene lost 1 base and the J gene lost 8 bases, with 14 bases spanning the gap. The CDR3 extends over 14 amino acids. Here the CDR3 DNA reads TGTGCCAGCAGTTTAGTCCCCAGACAGAAGGGCTACACCTTC. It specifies CASSLVPRQKGYTF.

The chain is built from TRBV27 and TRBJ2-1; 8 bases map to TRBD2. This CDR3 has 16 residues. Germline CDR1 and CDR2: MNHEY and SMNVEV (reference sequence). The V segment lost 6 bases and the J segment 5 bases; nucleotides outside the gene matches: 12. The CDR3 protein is CASSEKSGTRHNEQFF. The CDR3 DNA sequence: TGTGCCAGCAGCGAGAAGTCCGGGACTAGACACAATGAGCAGTTCTTC.

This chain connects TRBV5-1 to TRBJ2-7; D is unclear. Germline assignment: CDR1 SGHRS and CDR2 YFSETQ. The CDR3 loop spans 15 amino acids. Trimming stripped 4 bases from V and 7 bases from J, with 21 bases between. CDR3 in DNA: TGCGCCAGCAGCGCCTACTTTTCCGTTGGTAGTGAGCAGTACTTC. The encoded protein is CASSAYFSVGSEQYF.

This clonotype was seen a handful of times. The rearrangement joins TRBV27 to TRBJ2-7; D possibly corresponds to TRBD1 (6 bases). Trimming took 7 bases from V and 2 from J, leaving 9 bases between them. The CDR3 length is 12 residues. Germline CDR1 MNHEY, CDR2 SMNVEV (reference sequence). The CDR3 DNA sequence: TGTGCCAGCATGGACAGTCCCTACGAGCAGTACTTC. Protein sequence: CASMDSPYEQYF.

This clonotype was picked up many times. The CDR3 loop is CASGSTWTEAFF. The CDR3, as DNA: TGCGCCAGCGGGTCCACATGGACTGAAGCTTTCTTT. This rearrangement joins TRBV5-1 to TRBJ1-1; D not resolved. The CDR3 totals 12 residues. Germline-derived CDR1 and CDR2 are SGHRS and YFSETQ. The V end was cut by 7 bases, the J end by 5 bases, with 12 bases between.

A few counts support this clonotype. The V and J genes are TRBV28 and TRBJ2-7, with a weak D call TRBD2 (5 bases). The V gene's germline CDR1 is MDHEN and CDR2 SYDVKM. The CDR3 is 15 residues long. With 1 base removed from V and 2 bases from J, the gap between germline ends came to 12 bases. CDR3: CASSLYAGSTYEQYF. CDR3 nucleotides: TGTGCCAGCAGTTTATACGCGGGCAGTACCTACGAGCAGTACTTC.

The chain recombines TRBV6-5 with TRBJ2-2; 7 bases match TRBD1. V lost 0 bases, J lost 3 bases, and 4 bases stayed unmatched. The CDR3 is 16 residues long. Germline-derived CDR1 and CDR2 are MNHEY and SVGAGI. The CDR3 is CASSYSGQVYTGELFF. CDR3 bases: TGTGCCAGCAGTTACTCCGGACAGGTCTACACCGGGGAGCTGTTTTTT.

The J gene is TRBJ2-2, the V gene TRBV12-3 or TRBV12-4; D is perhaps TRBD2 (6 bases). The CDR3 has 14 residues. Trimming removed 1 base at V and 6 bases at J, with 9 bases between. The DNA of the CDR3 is TGTGCCAGCAGTTTAGTCTGGGGGGCCGGGGAGCTGTTTTTT. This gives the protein CASSLVWGAGELFF.

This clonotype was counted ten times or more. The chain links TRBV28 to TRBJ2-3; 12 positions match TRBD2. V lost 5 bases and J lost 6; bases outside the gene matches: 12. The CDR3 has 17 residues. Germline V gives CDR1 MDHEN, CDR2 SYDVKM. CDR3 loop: CASSTTSGRTSGDTQYF. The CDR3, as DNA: TGTGCCAGCAGTACCACTAGCGGGAGGACGTCGGGCGATACGCAGTATTTT.